The T cell receptor (beta chain) under discussion was sequenced for a study of blood T cells in healthy people across ages. Concerning this clonotype itself: Its antigen is as yet unknown.

A second about 6 to 11 cycle PCR used barcoded and J-beta primers. TCRdb used MiXCR to reprocess the 5' RACE reads, holding one entry per CDR3 protein. The profile shows approximately 800,000 distinct CDR3 sequences, 58% of them singletons. Study-wide findings and caveats: Higher naive T cell percentage went strongly together with higher TCR beta diversity. Conclusively comparing naive with antigen-experienced cells was impossible with unsorted PBMCs.

The CDR3 sequence is 14 residues long. From germline, CDR1 is MNHEY and CDR2 SMNVEV (reference sequence). Donors were systemically healthy Caucasian individuals from Russia aged roughly 6 to 100 years. In each sample, at least 6.5 million PBMCs were isolated. The chain employs TRBV27 and TRBJ2-5, with D unresolved. The J call may not be correct, given that the DNA end is closer to TRBJ2-7. Specimen: blood. The sequence was obtained from a man aged 25-40 years in good health. CDR3 amino acids: CASSFGGSLYEQYF. CDR3 sequence (DNA): TGTGCCAGCAGCTTTGGCGGCTCTCTCTACGAGCAGTACTTC.